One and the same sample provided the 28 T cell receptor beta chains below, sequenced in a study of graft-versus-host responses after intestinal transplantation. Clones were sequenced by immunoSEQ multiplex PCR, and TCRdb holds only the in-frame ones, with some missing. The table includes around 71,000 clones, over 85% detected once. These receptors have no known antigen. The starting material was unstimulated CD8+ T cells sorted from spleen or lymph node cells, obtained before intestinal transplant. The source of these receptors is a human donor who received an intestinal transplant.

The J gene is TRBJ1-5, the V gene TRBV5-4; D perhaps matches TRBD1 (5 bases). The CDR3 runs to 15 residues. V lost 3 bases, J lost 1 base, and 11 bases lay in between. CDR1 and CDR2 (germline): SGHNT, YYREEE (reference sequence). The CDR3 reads CASSSGTQSNQPQHF. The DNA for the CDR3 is TGTGCCAGCAGCTCCGGGACCCAAAGCAATCAGCCCCAGCATTTT.

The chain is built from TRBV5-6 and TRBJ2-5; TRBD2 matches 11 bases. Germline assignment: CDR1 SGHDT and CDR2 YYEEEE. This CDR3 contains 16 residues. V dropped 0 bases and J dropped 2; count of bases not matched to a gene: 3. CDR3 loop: CASSLVTSGRQETQYF. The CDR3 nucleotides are TGTGCCAGCAGCTTGGTTACTAGCGGGAGACAAGAGACCCAGTACTTC. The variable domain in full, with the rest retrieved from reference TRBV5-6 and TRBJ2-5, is DAGVTQSPTHLIKTRGQQVTLRCSPKSGHDTVSWYQQALGQGPQFIFQYYEEEERQRGNFPDRFSGHQFPNYSSELNVNALLLGDSALYLCASSLVTSGRQETQYFGPGTRLLVL.

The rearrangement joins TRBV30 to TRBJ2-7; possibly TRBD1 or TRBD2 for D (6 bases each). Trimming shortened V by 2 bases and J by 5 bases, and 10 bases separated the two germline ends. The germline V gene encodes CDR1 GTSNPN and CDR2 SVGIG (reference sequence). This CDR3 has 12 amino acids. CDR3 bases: TGTGCCTGGAGTCAAGGGGGGCACGAGCAGTACTTC. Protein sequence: CAWSQGGHEQYF.

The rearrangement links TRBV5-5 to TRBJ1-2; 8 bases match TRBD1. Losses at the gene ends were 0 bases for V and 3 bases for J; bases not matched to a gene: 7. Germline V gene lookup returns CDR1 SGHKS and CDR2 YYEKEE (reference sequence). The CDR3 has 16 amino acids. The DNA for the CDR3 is TGTGCCAGCAGCTTGGTTATGGGACAGGACTACTATGGCTACACCTTC. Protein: CASSLVMGQDYYGYTF. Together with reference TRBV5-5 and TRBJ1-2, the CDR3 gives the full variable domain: DAGVTQSPTHLIKTRGQQVTLRCSPISGHKSVSWYQQVLGQGPQFIFQYYEKEERGRGNFPDRFSARQFPNYSSELNVNALLLGDSALYLCASSLVMGQDYYGYTFGSGTRLTVV.

The CDR3 DNA reads TGTGCCAGCACCGTAACAGGGATCGGCTACGAGCAGTACTTC. It codes for CASTVTGIGYEQYF. The rearrangement joins TRBV28 to TRBJ2-5; D is perhaps TRBD1 (6 bases). The DNA end lines up better with TRBJ2-7; the J call may be wrong. The CDR3 runs 14 residues. CDR1 MDHEN and CDR2 SYDVKM come from the germline V gene.

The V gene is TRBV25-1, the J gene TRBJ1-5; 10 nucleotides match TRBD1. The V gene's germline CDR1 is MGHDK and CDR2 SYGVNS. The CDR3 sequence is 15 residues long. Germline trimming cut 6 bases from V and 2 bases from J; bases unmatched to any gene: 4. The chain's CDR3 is CASSEDRGGNQPQHF. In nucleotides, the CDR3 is TGTGCCAGCAGCGAGGACAGGGGGGGCAATCAGCCCCAGCATTTT.

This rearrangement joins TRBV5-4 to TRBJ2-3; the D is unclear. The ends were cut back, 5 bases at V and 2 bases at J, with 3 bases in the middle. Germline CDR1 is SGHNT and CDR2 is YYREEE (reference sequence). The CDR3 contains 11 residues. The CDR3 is CASSDTDTQYF. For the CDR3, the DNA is TGTGCCAGCAGTGACACAGATACGCAGTATTTT.

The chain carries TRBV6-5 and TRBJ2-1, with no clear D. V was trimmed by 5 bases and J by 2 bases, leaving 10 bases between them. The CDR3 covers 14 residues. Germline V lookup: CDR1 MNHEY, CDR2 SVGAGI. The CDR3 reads CASSDWVAYNEQFF. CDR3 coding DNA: TGTGCCAGCAGTGATTGGGTCGCCTACAATGAGCAGTTCTTC.

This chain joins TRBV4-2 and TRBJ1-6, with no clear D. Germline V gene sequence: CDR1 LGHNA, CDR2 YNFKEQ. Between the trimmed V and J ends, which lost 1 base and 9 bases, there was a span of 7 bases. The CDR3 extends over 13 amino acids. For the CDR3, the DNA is TGTGCCAGCAGCCAAGTTAGCGGTTCACCCCTCCACTTT. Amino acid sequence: CASSQVSGSPLHF.

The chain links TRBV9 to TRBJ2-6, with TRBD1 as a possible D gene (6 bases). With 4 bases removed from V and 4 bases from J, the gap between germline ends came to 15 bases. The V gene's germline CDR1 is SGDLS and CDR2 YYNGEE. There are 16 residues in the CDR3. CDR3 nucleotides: TGTGCCAGCAGCCAGCCTACAGGGACCGGGGCCAACGTCCTGACTTTC. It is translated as CASSQPTGTGANVLTF.

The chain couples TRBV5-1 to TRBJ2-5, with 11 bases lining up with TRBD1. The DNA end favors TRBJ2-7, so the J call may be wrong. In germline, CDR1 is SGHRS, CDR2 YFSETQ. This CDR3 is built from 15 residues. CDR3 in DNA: TGCGCCAGCAGCGAGGGACAGGGGGTGGTCTACGAGCAGTACTTC. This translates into CASSEGQGVVYEQYF.

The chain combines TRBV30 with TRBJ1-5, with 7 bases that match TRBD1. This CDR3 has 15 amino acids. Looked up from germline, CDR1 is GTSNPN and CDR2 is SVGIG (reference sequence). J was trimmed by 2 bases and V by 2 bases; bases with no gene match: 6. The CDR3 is CAWSSLGQGNQPQHF. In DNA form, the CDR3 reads TGTGCCTGGAGTTCGCTCGGACAGGGCAATCAGCCCCAGCATTTT.

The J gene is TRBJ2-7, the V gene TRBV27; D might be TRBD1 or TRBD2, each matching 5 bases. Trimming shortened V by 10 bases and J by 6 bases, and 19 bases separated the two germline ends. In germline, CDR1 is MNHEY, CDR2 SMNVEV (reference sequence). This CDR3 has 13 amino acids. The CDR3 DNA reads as TGTGCCACCTGGACGAATCTTGGGGGCGAGCAGTACTTC. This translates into CATWTNLGGEQYF.

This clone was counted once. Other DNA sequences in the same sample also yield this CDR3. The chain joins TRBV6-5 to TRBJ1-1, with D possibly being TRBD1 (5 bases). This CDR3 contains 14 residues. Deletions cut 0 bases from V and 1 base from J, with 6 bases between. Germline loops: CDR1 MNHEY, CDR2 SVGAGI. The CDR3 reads CASSYSGGNTEAFF. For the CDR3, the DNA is TGTGCCAGCAGTTACTCCGGGGGGAACACTGAAGCTTTCTTT.

The CDR3 spells CASSAGQGASYEQYF. CDR3 DNA: TGTGCCAGCAGCGCGGGACAGGGGGCCTCCTACGAGCAGTACTTC. The V call is TRBV14, the J call TRBJ2-7, with TRBD1 identical over 12 bases. The germline gives CDR1 SGHDN, CDR2 FVKESK. Losses at the gene ends were 5 bases for V and 0 bases for J; bases not matched to a gene: 2. This CDR3 has 15 amino acids. Variable domain in full (rest from reference TRBV14 and TRBJ2-7): EAGVTQFPSHSVIEKGQTVTLRCDPISGHDNLYWYRRVMGKEIKFLLHFVKESKQDESGMPNNRFLAERTGGTYSTLKVQPAELEDSGVYFCASSAGQGASYEQYFGPGTRLTVT.

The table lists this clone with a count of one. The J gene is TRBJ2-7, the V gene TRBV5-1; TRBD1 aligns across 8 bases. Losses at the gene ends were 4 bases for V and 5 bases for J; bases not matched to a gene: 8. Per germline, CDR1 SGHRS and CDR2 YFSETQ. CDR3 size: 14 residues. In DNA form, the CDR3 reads TGCGCCAGCAGCCCGTACGACAGGGGAAACGAGCAGTACTTC. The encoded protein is CASSPYDRGNEQYF.

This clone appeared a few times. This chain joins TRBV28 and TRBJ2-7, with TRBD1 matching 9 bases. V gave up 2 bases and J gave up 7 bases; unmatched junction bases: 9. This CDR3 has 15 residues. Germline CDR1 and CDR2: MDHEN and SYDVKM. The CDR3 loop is CASSLGDRVWGEQYF. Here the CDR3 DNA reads TGTGCCAGCAGTTTAGGGGACAGGGTTTGGGGGGAGCAGTACTTC.

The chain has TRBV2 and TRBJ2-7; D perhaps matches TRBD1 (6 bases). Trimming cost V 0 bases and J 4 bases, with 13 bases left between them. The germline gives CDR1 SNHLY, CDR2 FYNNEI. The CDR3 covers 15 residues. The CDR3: CASSEAIQGGYEQYF. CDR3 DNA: TGTGCCAGCAGTGAAGCCATACAGGGCGGTTACGAGCAGTACTTC.

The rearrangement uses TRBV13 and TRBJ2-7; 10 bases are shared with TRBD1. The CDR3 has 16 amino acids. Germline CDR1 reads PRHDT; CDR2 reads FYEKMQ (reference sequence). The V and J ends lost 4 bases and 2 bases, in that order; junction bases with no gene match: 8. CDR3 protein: CASSSVPGQGTYEQYF. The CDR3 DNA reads TGTGCCAGCAGCTCAGTTCCGGGACAGGGGACCTACGAGCAGTACTTC.

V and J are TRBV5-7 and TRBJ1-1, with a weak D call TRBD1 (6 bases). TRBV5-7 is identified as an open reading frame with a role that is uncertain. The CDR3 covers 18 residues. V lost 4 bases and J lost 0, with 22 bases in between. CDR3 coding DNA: TGTGCCAGCAGCCCGACCTCACAGGGCACATATATGAACACTGAAGCTTTCTTT. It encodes CASSPTSQGTYMNTEAFF.

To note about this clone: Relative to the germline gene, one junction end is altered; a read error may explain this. CDR3 sequence reads: CASSIDNAGPYGQYF. The CDR3, as DNA: TGTGCCAGTAGTATAGATAATGCCGGTCCCTACGGGCAGTACTTC. The J gene is TRBJ2-7, the V gene TRBV19; D is undetermined. The CDR3 extends over 15 amino acids. The germline CDR1 and CDR2 sequences are LNHDA and SQIVND (reference sequence).

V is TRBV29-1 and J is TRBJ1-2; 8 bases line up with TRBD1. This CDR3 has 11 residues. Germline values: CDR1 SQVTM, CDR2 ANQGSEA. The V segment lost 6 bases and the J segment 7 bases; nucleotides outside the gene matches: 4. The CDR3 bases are TGCAGCGTCGACAGGGGAGCTGGCTACACCTTC. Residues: CSVDRGAGYTF.

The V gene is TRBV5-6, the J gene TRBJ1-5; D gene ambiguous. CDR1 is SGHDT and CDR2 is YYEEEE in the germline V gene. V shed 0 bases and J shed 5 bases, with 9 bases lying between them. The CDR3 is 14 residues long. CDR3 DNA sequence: TGTGCCAGCAGCTTGGCAGAGGCTTATCAGCCCCAGCATTTT. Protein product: CASSLAEAYQPQHF.

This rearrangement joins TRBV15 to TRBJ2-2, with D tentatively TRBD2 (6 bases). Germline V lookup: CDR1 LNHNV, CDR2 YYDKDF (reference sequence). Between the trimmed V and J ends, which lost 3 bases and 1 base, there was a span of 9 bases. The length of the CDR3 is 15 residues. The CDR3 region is CATSSSGVNTGELFF. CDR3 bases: TGTGCCACCAGCAGTAGCGGAGTGAACACCGGGGAGCTGTTTTTT.

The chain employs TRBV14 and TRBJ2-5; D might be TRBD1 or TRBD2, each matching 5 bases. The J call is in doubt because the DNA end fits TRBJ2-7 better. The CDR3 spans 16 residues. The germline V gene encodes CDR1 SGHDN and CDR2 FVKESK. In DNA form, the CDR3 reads TGTGCCAGCAGTGACGCCGGGACCCTCCTGACCTACGAGCAGTACTTC. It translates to CASSDAGTLLTYEQYF.

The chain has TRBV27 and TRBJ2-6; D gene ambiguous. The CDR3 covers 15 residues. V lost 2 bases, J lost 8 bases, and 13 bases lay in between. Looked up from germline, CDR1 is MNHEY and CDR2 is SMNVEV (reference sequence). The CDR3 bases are TGTGCCAGCAGTTTAGCCGCTACAGTATCCAACGTCCTGACTTTC. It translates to CASSLAATVSNVLTF.

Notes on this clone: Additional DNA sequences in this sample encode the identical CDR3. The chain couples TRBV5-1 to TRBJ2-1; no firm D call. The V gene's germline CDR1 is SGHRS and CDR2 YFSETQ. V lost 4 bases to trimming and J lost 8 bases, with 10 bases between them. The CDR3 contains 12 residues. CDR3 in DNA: TGCGCCAGCAGCGTCACGTGGGATGAGCAGTTCTTC. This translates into CASSVTWDEQFF.

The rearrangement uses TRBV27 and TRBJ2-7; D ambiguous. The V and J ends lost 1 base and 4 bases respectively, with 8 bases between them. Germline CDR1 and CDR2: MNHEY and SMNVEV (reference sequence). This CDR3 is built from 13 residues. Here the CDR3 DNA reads TGTGCCAGCAGTTTATATTGGGGTTACGAGCAGTACTTC. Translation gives CASSLYWGYEQYF.